This entry features one T cell receptor (beta chain) sequence. Researchers ran the PCR with 60 Vbeta and 13 Jbeta primers. Measured with immunoSEQ multiplex PCR; TCRdb has only the in-frame clones, and not every one. The sample data list about 210,000 clones. The germline CDR1 and CDR2 sequences are SGHTA and FQGNSA. The CDR3 is 8 residues long. V shed 10 bases and J shed 15 bases, with 11 bases lying between them. These data originate in a study of cytomegalovirus exposure and HLA in healthy donors. Sampled while nominally healthy, donors likely had unrecorded immune exposures. The material sequenced was PBMCs. The J gene is TRBJ2-3, the V gene TRBV7-2; D gene unclear. This clonotype was sampled from a woman between 25 and 40 years old in good health and CMV-seropositive. The CDR3 bases are TGTGCCACCCCACCGGGTTATTTT. This encodes CATPPGYF.